This TCR beta chain came from a study of T-cell reconstitution after alpha-beta-depleted transplantation in children. Study-wide results and limits: As was reported, about two months after transplant, alpha-beta T cells came from several hundred expanded graft clones. T-cell counts and diversity at one year post-transplant came mainly from newly produced T cells. Surviving recipient T cells and intrathymic progenitors accounted for some patients' high TCRbeta diversity at day 60.

This clonotype has a count of ten or more. The target antigen is unknown. The germline V and J ends were trimmed by 0 bases and 0 bases, with 16 bases remaining between them. The CDR3 has 18 amino acids. Germline V gene lookup returns CDR1 LGHDT and CDR2 YNNKEL (reference sequence). A library of TCRbeta sequences, prepared with unique molecular identifiers, was generated. TCRdb passed the PCR reads through MiXCR, listing each CDR3 protein once. This sample carries roughly 300,000 distinct CDR3 sequences, around a tenth of them seen once, and the ten largest clones take 23%. The chain employs TRBV3-1 and TRBJ2-3; the D gene is possibly TRBD2 (6 bases). The TCR was taken from a male patient aged 2-9 years who had a stem cell transplant for chronic granulomatous disease, so the T cells may come from the graft donor. Sequenced material: peripheral blood, taken 180 days after TCRalphabeta/CD19-depleted stem cell transplant. The CDR3 is CASSQDEVRGISTDTQYF. The CDR3 DNA reads as TGTGCCAGCAGCCAAGATGAGGTACGCGGGATTAGCACAGATACGCAGTATTTT.